This is a list of T cell receptor beta chains from one sample in a study of response to subunit inactivated influenza vaccine. From the RT-PCR reads, TCRdb called clonotypes with MiXCR, one entry per CDR3 protein. The sample lists roughly 650,000 distinct CDR3 sequences; around 15% were seen once. The sequenced sample was PBMCs from blood, obtained about 14 days before vaccination. These receptor sequences come from a man aged 50 to 59 who received an inactivated influenza vaccine. The CDR3 runs from the conserved cysteine through the conserved F or W. A D gene is named only where the DNA matches it firmly. The size entry is marked missing in some rows and otherwise reads once, few, many or a size class.

D | size | J | length | V | CDR3 | DNA
- | few | TRBJ1-2 | 13 | TRBV27 | CASSRGLDYGYTF | TGTGCCAGCAGTAGGGGGTTGGACTATGGCTACACCTTC
- | many | TRBJ2-7 | 17 | TRBV4-1 | CASSQTTDGGKPYEQYF | TGCGCCAGCAGCCAAACCACTGACGGGGGAAAGCCCTACGAGCAGTACTTC
TRBD2 | few | TRBJ2-1 | 18 | TRBV7-2 | CASSLAHSSGGAYNEQFF | TGTGCCAGCAGCTTAGCTCATTCTAGCGGGGGTGCCTACAATGAGCAGTTCTTC
- | many | TRBJ2-3 | 14 | TRBV4-3 | CASSQESAPDTQYF | TGCGCCAGCAGCCAAGAATCCGCTCCAGATACGCAGTATTTT
- | - | TRBJ2-3 | 16 | TRBV11-2 | CASSLVRGANIDTQYF | TGTGCCAGCAGCTTGGTACGGGGGGCAAACATCGATACGCAGTATTTT
- | - | TRBJ2-2 | 12 | TRBV3-1 | CATSQAAGELFF | TGTGCCACCAGCCAAGCAGCCGGGGAGCTGTTTTTT
TRBD1 | many | TRBJ2-7 | 14 | TRBV11-1 | CASSSRTGLYEQYF | TGTGCCAGCAGCTCCCGGACAGGACTTTACGAGCAGTACTTC
- | few | TRBJ2-1 | 13 | TRBV29-1 | CSVKDGLHNEQFF | TGCAGCGTAAAAGACGGACTCCACAATGAGCAGTTCTTC
- | many | TRBJ2-1 | 15 | TRBV6-2/TRBV6-3 | CASSYSGAPYNEQFF | TGTGCCAGCAGTTACTCGGGGGCCCCTTACAATGAGCAGTTCTTC
- | few | TRBJ2-1 | 16 | TRBV14 | CASSQDKRATADEQFF | TGTGCCAGCAGCCAAGATAAAAGGGCGACTGCCGATGAGCAGTTCTTC
TRBD1 | - | TRBJ2-3 | 15 | TRBV20-1 | CSARGGDRGTDTQYF | TGCAGTGCTAGAGGCGGGGACAGGGGGACAGATACGCAGTATTTT
- | - | TRBJ1-5 | 15 | TRBV12-3/TRBV12-4 | CASSRGRAMNQPQHF | TGTGCCAGCAGTCGGGGACGGGCGATGAATCAGCCCCAGCATTTT
- | few | TRBJ2-7 | 14 | TRBV20-1 | CSAYRRDTTYEQYF | TGCAGTGCTTACCGCCGGGACACCACCTACGAGCAGTACTTC
TRBD2 | - | TRBJ2-7 | 15 | TRBV7-2 | CASSLTGTSNYEQYF | TGTGCCAGCAGCTTAACCGGGACTAGCAACTACGAGCAGTACTTC
- | few | TRBJ1-1 | 14 | TRBV12-3/TRBV12-4 | CASSWGSMNTEAFF | TGTGCCAGCAGTTGGGGTTCCATGAACACTGAAGCTTTCTTT
- | - | TRBJ2-1 | 16 | TRBV6-1 | CASTPRRGYSYNEQFF | TGTGCCAGCACCCCACGGCGGGGTTACTCCTACAATGAGCAGTTCTTC
- | - | TRBJ2-2 | 13 | TRBV6-1 | CASTQSRTGELFF | TGTGCCAGCACACAGTCGCGGACCGGGGAGCTGTTTTTT
- | - | TRBJ2-6 | 19 | TRBV11-1 | CASSLALWEEGSGANVLTF | TGTGCCAGCAGCTTAGCGCTGTGGGAAGAGGGCTCTGGGGCCAACGTCCTGACTTTC
- | few | TRBJ1-3 | 16 | TRBV6-1 | CASSEASHNSGNTIYF | TGTGCCAGCAGTGAAGCCTCACATAACTCTGGAAACACCATATATTTT
- | - | TRBJ2-5 | 14 | TRBV11-2 | CASRPGGLGETQYF | TGTGCCAGCAGACCCGGGGGCCTAGGGGAGACCCAGTACTTC
TRBD2 | few | TRBJ2-2 | 12 | TRBV12-3/TRBV12-4 | CATKRGTGELFF | TGTGCCACCAAGCGGGGCACCGGGGAGCTGTTTTTT
- | once | TRBJ2-3 | 14 | TRBV4-1 | CASSQDPTTDTQYF | TGCGCCAGCAGCCAAGACCCGACGACAGATACGCAGTATTTT
- | many | TRBJ1-5 | 16 | TRBV4-3 | CASSQEFIRVNQPQHF | TGCGCCAGCAGCCAAGAATTTATTAGGGTCAATCAGCCCCAGCATTTT
- | - | TRBJ2-2 | 14 | TRBV24-1 | CATQNRDNTGELFF | TGTGCCACCCAAAACAGGGATAACACCGGGGAGCTGTTTTTT
- | many | TRBJ2-3 | 14 | TRBV20-1 | CSADMWEHTDTQYF | TGCAGTGCTGATATGTGGGAGCACACAGATACGCAGTATTTT
- | few | TRBJ1-5 | 13 | TRBV6-6 | CASSYSSLQPQHF | TGTGCCAGCAGTTACTCATCCCTTCAGCCCCAGCATTTT
- | - | TRBJ2-1 | 15 | TRBV7-2 | CASSGGPDSYNEQFF | TGTGCCAGCAGCGGGGGGCCCGACTCCTACAATGAGCAGTTCTTC
- | once | TRBJ1-1 | 13 | TRBV7-6 | CASSLIGHTEAFF | TGTGCCAGCAGCTTAATCGGCCACACTGAAGCTTTCTTT
- | few | TRBJ2-5 | 14 | TRBV7-9 | CASSSGRYKETQYF | TGTGCCAGCAGCTCCGGCCGCTACAAAGAGACCCAGTACTTC
- | - | TRBJ2-6 | 14 | TRBV13 | CASSSSGTANVLTF | TGTGCCAGCAGCTCATCCGGGACGGCCAACGTCCTGACTTTC
- | few | TRBJ1-2 | 14 | TRBV10-2 | CASSATGPNYGYTF | TGCGCCAGCAGTGCTACAGGGCCTAACTATGGCTACACCTTC
- | - | TRBJ2-7 | 14 | TRBV11-3 | CASNWREGPYEQYF | TGTGCCAGCAACTGGCGCGAGGGACCCTACGAGCAGTACTTC
TRBD1 | - | TRBJ1-6 | 15 | TRBV20-1 | CSAAGQAGNNSPLHF | TGCAGTGCTGCGGGACAGGCGGGAAATAATTCACCCCTCCACTTT
- | many | TRBJ2-4 | 13 | TRBV12-3/TRBV12-4 | CASSLYAKNIQYF | TGTGCCAGCAGTTTATACGCCAAAAACATTCAGTACTTC
TRBD1 | few | TRBJ1-3 | 16 | TRBV28 | CASRKGQGRSGNTIYF | TGTGCCAGCAGAAAAGGACAGGGAAGGTCTGGAAACACCATATATTTT
- | few | TRBJ2-5 | 20 | TRBV7-2 | CASSLAPIGMGHPYQETQYF | TGTGCCAGCAGCTTAGCTCCGATTGGTATGGGACACCCGTACCAAGAGACCCAGTACTTC
- | many | TRBJ1-1 | 13 | TRBV5-6 | CASSFVGFSEAFF | TGTGCCAGCAGCTTCGTGGGATTCTCTGAAGCTTTCTTT
- | - | TRBJ2-2 | 15 | TRBV7-6 | CASSLVLENTGELFF | TGTGCCAGCAGCTTAGTACTGGAGAACACCGGGGAGCTGTTTTTT
TRBD2 | once | TRBJ2-7 | 16 | TRBV5-1 | CASSLTSGATTYEQYF | TGCGCCAGCAGCTTAACTAGCGGGGCGACGACATACGAGCAGTACTTC
TRBD1 | - | TRBJ2-3 | 13 | TRBV6-5 | CASSYSTQGAQYF | TGTGCCAGCAGTTACTCGACGCAGGGGGCGCAGTATTTT
TRBD1 | - | TRBJ1-2 | 17 | TRBV30 | CAWNPLSYDRENYGYTF | TGTGCCTGGAACCCACTTTCCTACGACAGGGAGAATTATGGCTACACCTTC
TRBD2 | - | TRBJ2-7 | 16 | TRBV5-1 | CASSGPGGAGSYEQYF | TGCGCCAGCAGCGGCCCGGGGGGGGCGGGATCCTACGAGCAGTACTTC
- | many | TRBJ2-1 | 14 | TRBV12-3/TRBV12-4 | CASSLAGTYNEQFF | TGTGCCAGCAGTTTAGCGGGCACCTACAATGAGCAGTTCTTC
TRBD2 | few | TRBJ2-5 | 16 | TRBV12-3/TRBV12-4 | CASSLAQLAVKETQYF | TGTGCCAGCAGTTTAGCGCAGCTAGCGGTAAAAGAGACCCAGTACTTC
TRBD1 | - | TRBJ2-3 | 15 | TRBV5-1 | CASSPGQGASDTQYF | TGCGCCAGCAGCCCTGGACAGGGGGCATCGGATACGCAGTATTTT
- | - | TRBJ1-2 | 16 | TRBV18 | CASSPNERGGVYGYTF | TGTGCCAGCTCACCAAACGAAAGAGGGGGAGTTTATGGCTACACCTTC
TRBD2 | few | TRBJ2-1 | 12 | TRBV3-1 | CASSQVAGIQLF | TGTGCCAGCAGCCAGGTAGCGGGAATCCAGCTCTTC
- | - | TRBJ2-1 | 16 | TRBV18 | CASSPDGDGNYNEQFF | TGTGCCAGCTCACCCGACGGAGACGGGAATTACAATGAGCAGTTCTTC
TRBD1 | few | TRBJ2-2 | 14 | TRBV20-1 | CSAVQGANTGELFF | TGCAGTGCTGTTCAGGGGGCGAACACCGGGGAGCTGTTTTTT
- | - | TRBJ2-2 | 12 | TRBV29-1 | CSVVVGTGELFF | TGCAGCGTTGTGGTCGGAACCGGGGAGCTGTTTTTT